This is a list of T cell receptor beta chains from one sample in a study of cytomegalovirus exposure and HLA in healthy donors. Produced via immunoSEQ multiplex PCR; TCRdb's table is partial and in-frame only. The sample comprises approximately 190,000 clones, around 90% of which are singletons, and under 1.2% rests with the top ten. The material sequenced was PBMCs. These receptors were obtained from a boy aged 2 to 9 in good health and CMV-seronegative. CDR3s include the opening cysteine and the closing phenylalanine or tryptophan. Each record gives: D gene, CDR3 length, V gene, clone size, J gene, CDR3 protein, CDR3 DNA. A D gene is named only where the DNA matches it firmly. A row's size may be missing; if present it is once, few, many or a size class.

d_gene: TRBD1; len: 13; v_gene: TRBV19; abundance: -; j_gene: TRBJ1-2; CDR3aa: CASWDRGIGGYTF; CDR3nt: TGTGCCAGTTGGGACAGGGGTATAGGTGGCTACACCTTC
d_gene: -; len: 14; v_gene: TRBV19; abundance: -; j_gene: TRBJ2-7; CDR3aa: CASRRFGGSYEQYF; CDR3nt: TGTGCCAGTAGGAGGTTCGGCGGCTCCTACGAGCAGTACTTC
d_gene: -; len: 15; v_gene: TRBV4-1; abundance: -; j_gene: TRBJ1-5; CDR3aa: CASSQATQSNQPQHF; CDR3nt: TGCGCCAGCAGCCAAGCCACACAAAGCAATCAGCCCCAGCATTTT
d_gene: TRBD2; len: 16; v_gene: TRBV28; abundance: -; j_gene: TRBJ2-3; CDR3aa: CASSPPGEIAGGTQYF; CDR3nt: TGTGCCAGCAGTCCCCCTGGGGAAATAGCGGGGGGTACGCAGTATTTT
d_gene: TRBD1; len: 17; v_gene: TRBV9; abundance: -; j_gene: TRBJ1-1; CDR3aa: CASSNRPGQIMNTEAFF; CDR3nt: TGTGCCAGCAGCAATAGGCCGGGACAGATCATGAACACTGAAGCTTTCTTT
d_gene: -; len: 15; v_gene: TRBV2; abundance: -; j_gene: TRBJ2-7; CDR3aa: CASSPVGGGTYEQYF; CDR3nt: TGTGCCAGCAGCCCCGTCGGAGGGGGCACGTACGAGCAGTACTTC
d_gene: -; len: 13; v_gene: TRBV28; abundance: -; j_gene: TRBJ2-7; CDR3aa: CASLGEDSYEQYF; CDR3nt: TGTGCCAGCCTCGGGGAAGACTCCTACGAGCAGTACTTC
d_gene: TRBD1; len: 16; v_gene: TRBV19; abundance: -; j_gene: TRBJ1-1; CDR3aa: CASSHILGQGAPEAFF; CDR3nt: TGTGCCAGTAGTCATATCTTAGGACAGGGGGCGCCTGAAGCTTTCTTT
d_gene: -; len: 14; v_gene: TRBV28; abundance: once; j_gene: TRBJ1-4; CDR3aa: CASSPGTTNEKLFF; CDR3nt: TGTGCCAGCAGTCCAGGGACAACTAATGAAAAACTGTTTTTT
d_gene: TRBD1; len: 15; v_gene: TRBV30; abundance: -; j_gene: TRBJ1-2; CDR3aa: CAWSVMAGGNYGYTF; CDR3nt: TGTGCCTGGAGTGTAATGGCAGGGGGTAACTATGGCTACACCTTC
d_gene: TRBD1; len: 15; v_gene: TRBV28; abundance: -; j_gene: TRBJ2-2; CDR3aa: CASSTQGTNTGELFF; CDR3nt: TGTGCCAGCAGTACACAGGGGACCAACACCGGGGAGCTGTTTTTT
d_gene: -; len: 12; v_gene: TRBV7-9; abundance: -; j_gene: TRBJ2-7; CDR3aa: CSSSLEGVEQYF; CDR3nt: TGTTCCAGCAGCTTAGAGGGAGTCGAGCAGTACTTC
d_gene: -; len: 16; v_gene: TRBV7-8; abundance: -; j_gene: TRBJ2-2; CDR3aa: CASSLEGRPNTGELFF; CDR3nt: TGTGCCAGCAGCTTAGAAGGCAGGCCGAACACCGGGGAGCTGTTTTTT